The next 16 T cell receptor beta chains were all read from a single sample in a study of cytomegalovirus exposure and HLA in healthy donors. The PCR had 60 Vbeta and 13 Jbeta primers. The method was immunoSEQ multiplex PCR; TCRdb's version includes in-frame clones alone and lacks a portion of them. The sample yields about 140,000 clones, about three quarters seen once. What was sequenced was PBMCs. Every receptor here comes from a man between 18 and 35 years old in good health and CMV-seronegative.

The chain recombines TRBV5-1 with TRBJ2-5; TRBD2 agrees at 13 bases. Matching the DNA end better, TRBJ2-7 makes the J call doubtful. The CDR3 has 16 residues. Germline V gene data show CDR1 as SGHRS and CDR2 as YFSETQ. This CDR3 reads CASSLGLAGGNYEQYF. The CDR3 coding sequence is TGCGCCAGCAGCTTGGGACTAGCGGGGGGAAACTACGAGCAGTACTTC.

The rearrangement uses TRBV13 and TRBJ2-1, with TRBD1 matching over 8 bases. CDR1 PRHDT and CDR2 FYEKMQ come from the germline V gene (reference sequence). V lost 5 bases to trimming and J lost 7 bases; unmatched junction nucleotides: 4. This CDR3 is 13 amino acids long. The CDR3 region is CASSRTGWNEQFF. As DNA, the CDR3 is TGTGCCAGCAGCCGGACAGGGTGGAATGAGCAGTTCTTC. The whole variable domain, filled in from reference TRBV13 and TRBJ2-1, reads AAGVIQSPRHLIKEKRETATLKCYPIPRHDTVYWYQQGPGQDPQFLISFYEKMQSDKGSIPDRFSAQQFSDYHSELNMSSLELGDSALYFCASSRTGWNEQFFGPGTRLTVL.

V is TRBV7-2 and J is TRBJ2-5, with D possibly matching TRBD1 (6 bases). Germline loops: CDR1 SGHTA, CDR2 FQGNSA. The CDR3 contains 15 residues. V lost 4 bases to trimming and J lost 3 bases, with 15 bases between them. The CDR3 region has the DNA TGTGCCAGCAGCTCTAACTACAGGGAAAAAGAGACCCAGTACTTC. This translates into CASSSNYREKETQYF.

The J gene is TRBJ2-3, the V gene TRBV5-8, with TRBD2 identical over 9 bases. Losses at the gene ends were 4 bases for V and 1 base for J; bases not matched to a gene: 7. The CDR3 sequence is 16 residues long. The germline CDR1 and CDR2 sequences are SGHTS and YDEGEE. CDR3 coding DNA: TGTGCCAGCAGCGGGGGGACTAGCCGGCGCACAGATACGCAGTATTTT. It specifies CASSGGTSRRTDTQYF.

The chain joins TRBV11-2 to TRBJ2-2, with TRBD2 matching 7 bases. Germline V CDR1 and CDR2: SGHAT, FQNNGV. The J segment lost 5 bases and the V segment lost 3 bases, leaving 12 bases of the junction unmatched. CDR3 length: 17 amino acids. As DNA, the CDR3 is TGTGCCAGCAGCTTGGCGGGGGTTGGGTCGAGGACCGGGGAGCTGTTTTTT. As protein: CASSLAGVGSRTGELFF.

CDR3 in amino acids: CSVAGQEIYEQYF. CDR3 nucleotide sequence: TGCAGCGTTGCGGGACAGGAGATCTACGAGCAGTACTTC. V gene TRBV29-1 combines with J gene TRBJ2-7, with TRBD1 identical over 8 bases. V lost 4 bases and J lost 3; bases outside the gene matches: 5. The CDR3 sequence is 13 residues long. Germline loops: CDR1 SQVTM, CDR2 ANQGSEA.

This sequence joins TRBV7-8 and TRBJ2-6, with D possibly matching TRBD2 (6 bases). Between the trimmed V and J ends, which lost 1 base and 0 bases, there was a span of 16 bases. Germline CDR1 reads SGHVS; CDR2 reads FQNEAQ. The CDR3 length is 19 residues. CDR3 nucleotides: TGTGCCAGCAGCTTAGGTCTAGGTGTCGGGAGCTCTGGGGCCAACGTCCTGACTTTC. This gives the protein CASSLGLGVGSSGANVLTF.

The genes are TRBV6-5 and TRBJ1-2; TRBD1 might be the D (6 bases). The V end lost 0 bases, the J end lost 4 bases, and 12 bases lay between the germline ends. Germline CDR1 is MNHEY and CDR2 is SVGAGI. This CDR3 spans 15 amino acids. The CDR3 nucleotides read TGTGCCAGCAGTTACTCATTAGGGGGTGGCTATGGCTACACCTTC. Protein sequence: CASSYSLGGGYGYTF.

The chain recombines TRBV18 with TRBJ2-7; D is possibly TRBD1 (6 bases). V was cut by 4 bases and J by 3 bases, with 7 bases left in between. The CDR3 is made up of 12 amino acids. Germline CDR1 reads KGHSH; CDR2 reads LQKENI. The CDR3 sequence: CASSQDSYEQYF. In DNA, the CDR3 is TGTGCCAGCTCACAGGACAGCTACGAGCAGTACTTC.

In this sample, this clone turned up a few times. This chain links TRBV27 with TRBJ2-5; 8 bases align to TRBD2. The CDR3 is made up of 16 amino acids. The junction had 6 bases not matched to a gene; V was cut back by 2 bases and J by 1 base. CDR1 is MNHEY, CDR2 SMNVEV, per germline (reference sequence). This chain's CDR3 is CASSLRGAGAQETQYF. The CDR3 DNA follows: TGTGCCAGCAGTTTACGGGGAGCGGGGGCCCAAGAGACCCAGTACTTC.

For the CDR3, the DNA is TGTGCCAGCAGTCTACACGGGGGCTCCTACGAGCAGTACTTC. This encodes CASSLHGGSYEQYF. The chain is built from TRBV28 and TRBJ2-7; tentative D call: TRBD2 (6 bases). CDR3 length: 14 residues. The germline V gene encodes CDR1 MDHEN and CDR2 SYDVKM. Trimming removed 5 bases at V and 0 bases at J, with 11 bases between.

This clone has just a few counts. Other DNA sequences in this sample translate to the same CDR3. This sequence joins TRBV7-2 and TRBJ1-1; 7 bases are shared with TRBD1. V was pared by 4 bases and J by 5 bases, with 7 bases of the junction left unmatched. The CDR3 length is 14 residues. CDR1 is SGHTA, CDR2 FQGNSA, per germline. The CDR3 nucleotides are TGTGCCAGCAGCTCCAGACAGGGAGGAACTGAAGCTTTCTTT. It yields the protein CASSSRQGGTEAFF.

The chain couples TRBV19 to TRBJ2-3; TRBD2 is a possible D gene (7 bases). Trimming took off 7 bases at V and 0 bases at J, with 17 bases between the two ends. CDR3 size: 16 residues. Germline V gene data show CDR1 as LNHDA and CDR2 as SQIVND (reference sequence). The CDR3 DNA follows: TGTGCCAGTATGAGGGGGGGAGTCCCTAGCACAGATACGCAGTATTTT. Translation: CASMRGGVPSTDTQYF.

The rearrangement joins TRBV7-3 to TRBJ2-3, with D maybe TRBD2 (5 bases). V was cut by 5 bases and J by 2 bases, with 14 bases left in between. This CDR3 is built from 15 residues. CDR1 and CDR2 (germline): SGHTA, FQGTGA. The DNA for the CDR3 is TGTGCCAGCAGCCCGATGGGAGATTTCACAGATACGCAGTATTTT. It specifies CASSPMGDFTDTQYF.

The chain links TRBV6-4 to TRBJ1-1, with 7 positions matching TRBD1. The ends lost 6 bases at V and 1 base at J; junction bases unmatched: 2. In germline, CDR1 is MRHNA, CDR2 SNTAGT. CDR3 length: 13 amino acids. The CDR3 region has the DNA TGTGCCAGCAGCGGACAGGAGAACACTGAAGCTTTCTTT. Its protein product is CASSGQENTEAFF.

This rearrangement joins TRBV5-1 to TRBJ2-1; D is unclear. The CDR3 is 14 residues long. In germline, CDR1 is SGHRS, CDR2 YFSETQ. Trimming shortened V by 6 bases and J by 0 bases, and 10 bases separated the two germline ends. The CDR3 DNA follows: TGCGCCAGCACTCCCTCCGGCTCCTACAATGAGCAGTTCTTC. Translated: CASTPSGSYNEQFF.